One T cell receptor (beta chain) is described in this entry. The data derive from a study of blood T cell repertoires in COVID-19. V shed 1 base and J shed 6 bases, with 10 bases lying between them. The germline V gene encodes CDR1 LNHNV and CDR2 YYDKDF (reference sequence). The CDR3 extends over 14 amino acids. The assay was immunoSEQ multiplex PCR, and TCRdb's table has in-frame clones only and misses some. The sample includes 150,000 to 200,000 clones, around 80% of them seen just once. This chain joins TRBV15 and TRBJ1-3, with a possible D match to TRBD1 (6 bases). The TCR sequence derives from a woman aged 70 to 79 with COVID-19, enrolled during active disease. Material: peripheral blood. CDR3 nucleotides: TGTGCCACCAGCAGAGTAACAGGGCCAAACACCATATATTTT. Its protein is CATSRVTGPNTIYF.